Listed below are T cell receptor beta chains from one sample, sequenced in a study of monozygotic twins with inflammatory bowel disease. From its re-call of the 5' RACE reads, TCRdb lists each CDR3 protein once, without DNA. The sample data list roughly 140,000 distinct CDR3 sequences. Input material: blood. These receptors originate from a human donor with ulcerative colitis or Crohn's disease, or a healthy co-twin of an affected twin (not recorded which). Each CDR3 is given with its conserved first and last residue.

>TRBV5-6|TRBJ2-1
CASSLDQGNIYNEQFF
>TRBV20-1|TRBJ2-7
CSAVEDISYEQYF
>TRBV6-1|TRBJ2-7
CASSPSMVPKPHYEQYF
>TRBV20-1|TRBJ1-5
CSAKKGGGRIRSNQPQHF
>TRBV6-2/TRBV6-3|TRBJ2-7
CASSTRDTGLDEQYF
>TRBV20-1|TRBJ2-7
CSARGPTGAYEQYF
>TRBV19|TRBJ1-5
CASTSWAAQHF
>TRBV6-6|TRBJ1-5
CASRYDSNQPQHF
>TRBV29-1|TRBJ2-1
CSVDQAGLYNEQFF
>TRBV5-1|TRBJ2-7
CASSDRTPYEQYF
>TRBV20-1|TRBJ2-7
CSAATGTSDIEQYF
>TRBV7-8|TRBJ1-4
CASRNRRDEKLFF
>TRBV24-1|TRBJ2-5
CATSDFGTSGGLETQYF
>TRBV3-1|TRBJ1-5
CASSQEEGGNQPQHF
>TRBV18|TRBJ2-1
CASSRDRNSYNEQFF
>TRBV20-1|TRBJ1-1
CSARDFKGSGNTEAFF
>TRBV10-3|TRBJ1-1
CAISESIRPGNTEAFF
>TRBV6-1|TRBJ1-1
CASSQGGGAGTEAFF
>TRBV7-2|TRBJ1-2
CASSSQMGGGYGYTF
>TRBV5-1|TRBJ2-2
CASSLDRVTGELFF
>TRBV18|TRBJ1-3
CASSPAQSGNTIYF
>TRBV20-1|TRBJ2-1
CSARDRRRGYNEQFF
>TRBV9|TRBJ2-7
CASSAGQGGDEQYF
>TRBV7-2|TRBJ2-7
CASSSGTSGGQNEQYF
>TRBV30|TRBJ1-6
CAWSVSPSDSAGAYNSPLHF
>TRBV30|TRBJ2-5
CAWSRVGETQYF
>TRBV29-1|TRBJ2-2
CSVEQGKLTGELFF
>TRBV20-1|TRBJ2-3
CSPTGTDLNGGTDTQYF
>TRBV5-1|TRBJ1-5
CASSWTGGKDQPQHF
>TRBV5-1|TRBJ1-4
CASSLGDGAEKLFF
>TRBV20-1|TRBJ1-1
CSTKRDPNTEAFF
>TRBV7-9|TRBJ2-3
CASSFSSTTPTDTQYF
>TRBV4-2|TRBJ1-1
CASSQDGTGTTEAFF
>TRBV7-3|TRBJ1-1
CASSSGANTEAFF
>TRBV5-1|TRBJ2-5
CAISSPYQETQYF
>TRBV5-1|TRBJ2-7
CASSFRDRDNEQYF
>TRBV5-6|TRBJ2-3
CASSLVGGHTQYF
>TRBV20-1|TRBJ2-3
CSARGGTQFRGTQYF
>TRBV3-1|TRBJ2-7
CASSQVYETGQYF
>TRBV7-2|TRBJ2-2
CASSGPGLTTGELFF
>TRBV6-5|TRBJ1-6
CASSYGRRRNSPLHF
>TRBV27|TRBJ1-1
CASRGDRQGAANTEAFF
>TRBV5-1|TRBJ2-1
CASSFDRAPNEQFF
>TRBV5-1|TRBJ2-5
CASSLGPGQGSETQYF
>TRBV4-3|TRBJ1-2
CASSQEGTDYGYTF
>TRBV16|TRBJ1-5
CASSPKGGGGYSNQPQHF
>TRBV7-9|TRBJ1-2
CASSIPGTAFGYTF
>TRBV7-2|TRBJ2-1
CASSLVQDHYNEQFF
>TRBV20-1|TRBJ2-1
CSVSSGGARSYNEQFF
>TRBV7-3|TRBJ2-1
CASSMGRLSSYNEQFF
>TRBV4-2|TRBJ2-1
CASSQERTNYNEQFF
>TRBV20-1|TRBJ1-5
CSAREMAAQPQHF
>TRBV20-1|TRBJ1-5
CSARAASNQPQHF
>TRBV12-3/TRBV12-4|TRBJ2-3
CASSLFQGATDTQYF
>TRBV12-3/TRBV12-4|TRBJ2-2
CACSFWQGNTGELFF